The table lists the clone carrying this T cell receptor beta chain with many counts. CDR3 length equals 15 residues. Germline V gives CDR1 SGHAT, CDR2 FQNNGV. Losses at the gene ends were 0 bases for V and 0 bases for J; bases not matched to a gene: 2. The data stem from a study of T cells in Graves' hyperthyroidism and ophthalmopathy. Researchers took RNA transcripts and amplified the TCR beta CDR3 regions from them. The HTBI primer set was used in a first-round RT-PCR of the TCR CDR3. In TCRdb, the multiplex PCR reads were re-called with MiXCR into one record per CDR3 protein. The sample comprises about 250,000 distinct CDR3 sequences, about 20% of which are singletons, and around 60% rests with the top ten.

The sequencing sample was made of blood. The chain couples TRBV11-2 to TRBJ2-7, with 7 bases that match TRBD2. The TCR sequence derives from a man aged 25 to 45 with Graves' ophthalmopathy. This CDR3 is CASSLDGRSSYEQYF. In DNA form, the CDR3 reads TGTGCCAGCAGCTTAGACGGGAGGTCCTCCTACGAGCAGTACTTC.